These T cell receptor beta chains were read from a single sample in a study of shared clonotypes between healthy human individuals. The table came from immunoSEQ multiplex PCR; TCRdb's copy has only in-frame clones and leaves some out. The data contain about 660,000 clones, roughly 70% of them singletons. The source material was memory CD4+ T cells sorted from blood. The receptors were gathered from a woman aged 25 to 45 in good health. Each CDR3 is given with its conserved first and last residue. The D gene is left open where the match is weak. Size tells how often a clone was seen (once, few, many) or the class of an expanded clone, and some rows leave it out.

j_gene,d_gene,v_gene,abundance,CDR3nt,CDR3aa
TRBJ1-2,.,TRBV7-2,.,TGTGCCAGCAGCTTACGGCTAACCGGGACCCACCGATATGGCTACACCTTC,CASSLRLTGTHRYGYTF
TRBJ2-3,.,TRBV4-1,.,TGCGCCAGCAGCGTAGGTAGCACAGATACGCAGTATTTT,CASSVGSTDTQYF
TRBJ2-3,.,TRBV7-6,.,TGTGCCAGCAGCTTAGCGCGATTAGGGGCCCCACAGGGTACGCAGTATTTT,CASSLARLGAPQGTQYF
TRBJ1-5,.,TRBV2,.,TGTGCCAGCAGTGATAGGAGCACGGACCAGCCCCAGCATTTT,CASSDRSTDQPQHF
TRBJ1-1,TRBD1,TRBV15,.,TGTGCCACCAGCGGGGACAGGCTGAACACTGAAGCTTTCTTT,CATSGDRLNTEAFF
TRBJ2-1,.,TRBV11-2,.,TGTGCCAGCAGCAACGGGGGTATAATTGAGCAGTTCTTC,CASSNGGIIEQFF
TRBJ2-5,TRBD2,TRBV5-1,.,TGCGCCAGCAGTCCACTAGCGTACCAAGAGACCCAGTACTTC,CASSPLAYQETQYF
TRBJ2-7,.,TRBV5-1,.,TGCGCCAGCAGCTTGTACGCGGGGGCCTCCTACGAGCAGTACTTC,CASSLYAGASYEQYF
TRBJ1-1,.,TRBV10-2,few,TGCGCCAGCGGGGGACGGGTGAACACTGAAGCTTTCTTT,CASGGRVNTEAFF
TRBJ1-2,TRBD1,TRBV5-4,.,TGTGCCAGCAGCCAACAGGGGGGAGCTAACTATGGCTACACCTTC,CASSQQGGANYGYTF
TRBJ2-7,TRBD1,TRBV5-1,.,TGCGCCAGCAGCTGGGCGGGACAGGGGGCCAACGAGCAGTACTTC,CASSWAGQGANEQYF
TRBJ1-1,.,TRBV6-1,.,TGTGCCAGCAGGGGAGTGAACACTGAAGCTTTCTTT,CASRGVNTEAFF
TRBJ2-5,TRBD2,TRBV28,.,TGTGCCAGCCGCTCCGGACTAGCCTTCCAAGAGACCCAGTACTTC,CASRSGLAFQETQYF
TRBJ2-3,.,TRBV5-4,.,TGTGCCAGCAGTCATGTCCAGGGCCATAGCACAGATACGCAGTATTTT,CASSHVQGHSTDTQYF
TRBJ1-2,TRBD1,TRBV5-1,.,TGCGCCAGCAGCACCGGGACAGGGGAAGGCTACACCTTC,CASSTGTGEGYTF
TRBJ2-7,.,TRBV6-1,few,TGTGCCAGCAGCGGCCCTTGGGAGGCCGTCTACGAGCAGTACTTC,CASSGPWEAVYEQYF
TRBJ2-7,TRBD2,TRBV27,many,TGTGCCAGCAGTTCCCAACAAAGCGGGAAACTGCGCGAGCAGTACTTC,CASSSQQSGKLREQYF
TRBJ2-1,.,TRBV27,.,TGTGCCAGCAGTTTAAAGGGGTATAGGGCCTACAATGAGCAGTTCTTC,CASSLKGYRAYNEQFF
TRBJ2-1,.,TRBV28,few,TGTGCCAGCAGTTTTCCCGGCCTAGCTGAGCAGTTCTTC,CASSFPGLAEQFF
TRBJ2-7,TRBD2,TRBV29-1,.,TGCAGCGTTACCGGGGGGGCCTACGAGCAGTACTTC,CSVTGGAYEQYF
TRBJ2-7,.,TRBV28,.,TGTGCCAGCAGTCCGCCTCAGTACGAGCAGTACTTC,CASSPPQYEQYF
TRBJ2-3,TRBD2,TRBV7-9,few,TGTGCCAGCAGCGCAGCTCCGGGACTAGCGGGTACAGATACGCAGTATTTT,CASSAAPGLAGTDTQYF
TRBJ1-2,.,TRBV6-1,few,TGTGCCAGCAGTGTTTCTGGAGAGGGCAGCTACACCTTC,CASSVSGEGSYTF
TRBJ1-1,.,TRBV10-2,.,TGCGCCAGCAGTGAACGGAATGAAGCTTTCTTT,CASSERNEAFF
TRBJ2-7,.,TRBV7-2,.,TGTGCCAGCAGCTCCCAGGGAGGTCAAGGCTACGAGCAGTACTTC,CASSSQGGQGYEQYF
TRBJ2-2,.,TRBV4-2,once,TGTGCCAGCAGCCTCCGCGGCACGGGAGTGTTTACCGGGGAGCTGTTTTTT,CASSLRGTGVFTGELFF
TRBJ2-7,TRBD1,TRBV5-1,.,TGCGCCAGCAGCTTAGCCGGGACAGGGTCCTACGAGCAGTACTTC,CASSLAGTGSYEQYF
TRBJ2-3,.,TRBV18,once,TGTGCCAGCTCACCAAACCAGGCAGGGGCCGGCACAGATACGCAGTATTTT,CASSPNQAGAGTDTQYF
TRBJ1-1,.,TRBV5-6,few,TGTGCCAGCAGCTTCGGACAGCTGAACACTGAAGCTTTCTTT,CASSFGQLNTEAFF
TRBJ2-7,TRBD2,TRBV5-1,.,TGCGCCAGCAGCTTCCGGGCGGGAGTCGACTACGAGCAGTACTTC,CASSFRAGVDYEQYF
TRBJ1-4,.,TRBV28,.,TGTGCCAGCAACACACAGGGAGAGAGCATAGAGGTGTTTTTT,CASNTQGESIEVFF
TRBJ2-1,TRBD2,TRBV27,.,TGTGCCAGCAGTCCCCTAGCGGGCTCCTACAATGAGCAGTTCTTC,CASSPLAGSYNEQFF
TRBJ2-3,.,TRBV14,.,TGTGCCAGCAGCCAATTCAGGGCTACGCAGTATTTT,CASSQFRATQYF
TRBJ1-5,TRBD1,TRBV5-8,.,TGTGCCAGCAGCTTCAACAGGGGATTTGGGAATCAGCCCCAGCATTTT,CASSFNRGFGNQPQHF
TRBJ2-3,TRBD2,TRBV5-1,.,TGCGCCAGCAGCTACTCTAGCGGGAGGGCCAAAGATACGCAGTATTTT,CASSYSSGRAKDTQYF
TRBJ2-3,.,TRBV6-5,.,TGTGCCAGCAGTCCCCGGGACCCTCGCACAGATACGCAGTATTTT,CASSPRDPRTDTQYF
TRBJ1-1,.,TRBV27,.,TGTGCCAGCAGTTTGAGGGGGACGAACACTGAAGCTTTCTTT,CASSLRGTNTEAFF
TRBJ1-5,.,TRBV18,.,TGTGCCAGCTCACCAATAGACATAAATCAGCCCCAGCATTTT,CASSPIDINQPQHF
TRBJ1-5,.,TRBV15,.,TGTGCCACCAGCAGAGATCCCACACCTTATAGCAATCAGCCCCAGCATTTT,CATSRDPTPYSNQPQHF
TRBJ2-7,TRBD2,TRBV11-2,.,TGTGCCAGCAGCTTTACCTTCGGGGGACTAGCGGGGGGCATGGACGAGCAGTACTTC,CASSFTFGGLAGGMDEQYF
TRBJ1-1,.,TRBV28,.,TGTGCCAGCAGTTTAACCGTGGGTTCGGGGGCTTTCTTT,CASSLTVGSGAFF
TRBJ2-7,.,TRBV5-1,few,TGCGCCAGCAGCTTGGATAGTGCAGGGGCTCCTGGCGAGCAGTACTTC,CASSLDSAGAPGEQYF
TRBJ2-5,.,TRBV7-2,.,TGTGCCAGCAGCCCACTGAAAGAGACCCAGTACTTC,CASSPLKETQYF
TRBJ2-6,.,TRBV2,.,TGTGCCAGCGGGGGAGTCGGGGCCAACGTCCTGACTTTC,CASGGVGANVLTF
TRBJ1-2,.,TRBV6-4,.,TGTGCCAGCAGCCTTACAGGGCTGGACGGCTACACCTTC,CASSLTGLDGYTF
TRBJ2-5,TRBD1,TRBV2,.,TGTGCCAGCACCCTACAGGGGTCGGATTCCGGGACCCAGTACTTC,CASTLQGSDSGTQYF
TRBJ2-5,.,TRBV20-1,.,TGCAGTTCTGTTTGGGGGGAGACCCAGTACTTC,CSSVWGETQYF
TRBJ1-1,.,TRBV19,once,TGTGCCACCTCCCGAGGGGGAGCGAACACTGAAGCTTTCTTT,CATSRGGANTEAFF
TRBJ2-7,.,TRBV6-4,few,TGTGCCAGCAGCGCGGACCGGCCCTACGAGCAGTACTTC,CASSADRPYEQYF
TRBJ2-3,.,TRBV6-5,medium-sized,TGTGCCAGCAGTTACGGAGATACGCAGTATTTT,CASSYGDTQYF
TRBJ1-6,.,TRBV5-1,.,TGCGCCAGCAGCTTGGATGATAATTCACCCCTCCACTTT,CASSLDDNSPLHF
TRBJ1-1,.,TRBV10-1,.,TGCGCCAGCAGTGAGTTTGGGGGGAACACCGAAGCTTTCTTT,CASSEFGGNTEAFF
TRBJ2-2,TRBD2,TRBV10-1,.,TGCGCCAGCAGTGGTGGACCCACTGCGGGAGACACCGGGGAGCTGTTTTTT,CASSGGPTAGDTGELFF
TRBJ2-1,.,TRBV6-5,.,TGTGCCAGCAGTCCATCCTCGGCAACCTACAATGAGCAGTTCTTC,CASSPSSATYNEQFF
TRBJ1-2,TRBD1,TRBV6-6,.,TGTGCCAGCACCGGGGAGGGGGCTTTGGGGAAAGGCTACACCTTC,CASTGEGALGKGYTF
TRBJ2-2,TRBD2,TRBV13,.,TGTGCCAGCAGCTTAGGAGGACTAGCGGGAGTTCCCAGAGGCACCGGGGAGCTGTTTTTT,CASSLGGLAGVPRGTGELFF
TRBJ2-3,TRBD2,TRBV11-2,.,TGTGCCAGCAGCTTAGAATTTGCGGGAGGTGGAGATACGCAGTATTTT,CASSLEFAGGGDTQYF